This T cell receptor (beta chain) was retrieved from a study of response to subunit inactivated influenza vaccine. CDR1 and CDR2 from the germline V gene are DFQATT and SNEGSKA (reference sequence). The length of the CDR3 is 14 residues. V shed 5 bases and J 6 bases; nucleotides not matched to a gene: 4. A single record per CDR3 protein comes from TCRdb applying MiXCR to the RT-PCR reads. The sample shows 150,000 or so distinct CDR3 sequences, about 11% of them seen only once. This rearrangement joins TRBV20-1 to TRBJ2-1; 13 bases are a match to TRBD2. Sequencing used CD8+ T cells sorted from PBMCs, obtained less than 30 months after vaccination. The origin of this receptor is a man aged 50-75 years who received an inactivated influenza vaccine. This CDR3 reads CSASGLAGRNEQFF. DNA of the CDR3: TGCAGTGCTTCGGGACTAGCGGGGCGCAATGAGCAGTTCTTC.